Listed here is a single T cell receptor (beta chain). What it recognizes is unknown. The entry originates in a study of OX40 agonist ivuxolimab in advanced cancers. Whole-study results and caveats: In CD8+ T cells, expanded clones were on average more numerous than in CD4+.

Trimming pared 10 bases from V and 3 bases from J, leaving 16 bases between. CDR1 and CDR2 (germline): MDHEN, SYDVKM. The CDR3 length is 14 residues. Assay: immunoSEQ multiplex PCR; the TCRdb copy retains only in-frame clones and omits some. The sample consists of approximately 64,000 clones, over 80% of them appearing once. The sample in question was CD4+ or CD8+ T cells sorted from blood, obtained in a trial of the OX40 agonist ivuxolimab. This sequence was found in an adult with an advanced solid tumor such as melanoma, head and neck, liver or kidney cancer. This chain links TRBV28 with TRBJ1-3; D is perhaps TRBD1 (5 bases). The CDR3 protein is CATYTGISGNTIYF. The CDR3 coding sequence is TGTGCCACCTACACAGGAATTAGTGGAAACACCATATATTTT.